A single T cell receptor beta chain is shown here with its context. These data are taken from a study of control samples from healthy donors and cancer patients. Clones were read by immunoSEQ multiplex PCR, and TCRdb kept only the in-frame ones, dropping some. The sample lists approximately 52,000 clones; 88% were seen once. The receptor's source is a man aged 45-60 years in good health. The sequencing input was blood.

CDR3 loop: CASSSREIGPEAFF. As DNA, the CDR3 is TGTGCCAGCAGCTCCCGGGAGATCGGCCCTGAAGCTTTCTTT. The V call is TRBV7-9, the J call TRBJ1-1; the D is unclear. The ends were cut back, 4 bases at V and 6 bases at J, with 15 bases in the middle. The V gene's germline CDR1 is SEHNR and CDR2 FQNEAQ (reference sequence). The CDR3 covers 14 residues.